Sequencing of this TCR beta chain was carried out in a study of cytomegalovirus exposure and HLA in healthy donors. Across the study: When fewer than 400 donors were genotyped, approximately 80% of them were found to fall in the Caucasian-associated ancestry cluster.

The study ran its PCR with 60 Vbeta and 13 Jbeta primers. Repertoires were generated with immunoSEQ multiplex PCR, while TCRdb's copy carries only in-frame clones and drops some. The data contain roughly 200,000 clones, roughly 85% of them singletons. Study-wide results and limits: Fewer N-insertions (relative to the approximately 670-donor mean) were reportedly seen in an Asian-associated ancestry cluster in a later analysis. Equally common other TCR beta chains were less clonally expanded than HLA-associated ones, a later analysis found.

This clone showed up just a few times. Its antigen is as yet unknown. Looked up from germline, CDR1 is SGHRS and CDR2 is YFSETQ. V gave up 0 bases and J gave up 0 bases, with 7 bases separating them. The CDR3 covers 16 residues. The gene calls are TRBV5-1 and TRBJ2-6; no reliable D call. The source is a woman aged 18-29 years in good health and CMV-seronegative. Sequencing was done on a sample of PBMCs. The CDR3 loop is CASSLAQTSGANVLTF. The CDR3 coding sequence is TGCGCCAGCAGCTTGGCACAGACCTCTGGGGCCAACGTCCTGACTTTC.